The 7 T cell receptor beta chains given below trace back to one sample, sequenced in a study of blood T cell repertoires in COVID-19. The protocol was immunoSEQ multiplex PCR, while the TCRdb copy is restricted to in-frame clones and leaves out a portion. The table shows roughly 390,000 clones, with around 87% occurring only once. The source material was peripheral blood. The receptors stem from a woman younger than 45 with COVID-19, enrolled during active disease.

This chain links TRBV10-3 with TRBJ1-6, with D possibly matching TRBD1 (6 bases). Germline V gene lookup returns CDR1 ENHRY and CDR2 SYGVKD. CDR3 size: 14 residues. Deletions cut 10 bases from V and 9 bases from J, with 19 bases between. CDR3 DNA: TGTGCCAGTCGACAGGAAATATCACTTTCACCCCTCCACTTT. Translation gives CASRQEISLSPLHF.

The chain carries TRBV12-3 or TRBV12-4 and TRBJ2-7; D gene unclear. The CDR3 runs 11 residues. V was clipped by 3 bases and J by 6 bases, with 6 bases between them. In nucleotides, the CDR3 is TGTGCCAGCAGTTTTACGGGCGAGCAGTACTTC. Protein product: CASSFTGEQYF.

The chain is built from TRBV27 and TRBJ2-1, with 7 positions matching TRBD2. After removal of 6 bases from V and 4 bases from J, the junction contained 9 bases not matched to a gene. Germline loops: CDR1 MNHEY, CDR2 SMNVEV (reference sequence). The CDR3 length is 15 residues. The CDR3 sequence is CASRPSGTYYNEQFF. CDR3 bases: TGTGCCAGCAGACCCAGCGGGACCTATTACAATGAGCAGTTCTTC.

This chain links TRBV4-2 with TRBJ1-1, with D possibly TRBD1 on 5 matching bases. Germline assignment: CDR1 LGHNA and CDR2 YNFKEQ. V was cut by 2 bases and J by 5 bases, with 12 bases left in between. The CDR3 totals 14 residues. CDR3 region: CASSQIRGGTEAFF. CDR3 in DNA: TGTGCCAGCAGCCAAATCCGGGGGGGGACTGAAGCTTTCTTT.

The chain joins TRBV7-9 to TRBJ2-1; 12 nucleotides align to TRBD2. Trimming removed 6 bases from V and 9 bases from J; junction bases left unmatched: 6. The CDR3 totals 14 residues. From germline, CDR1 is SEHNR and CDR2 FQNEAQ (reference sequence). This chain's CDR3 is CASSRLAGAGEQFF. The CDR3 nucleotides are TGTGCCAGCAGTCGACTAGCGGGAGCCGGTGAGCAGTTCTTC.

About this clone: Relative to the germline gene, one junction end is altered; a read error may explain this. CDR3 protein: CASSDGLAGLF. DNA of the CDR3: TGCGCCAGCAGTGACGGACTAGCGGGCCTCTTC. V gene TRBV10-2 combines with J gene TRBJ2-7, with 11 bases identical to TRBD2. The CDR3 runs to 11 residues. Germline assignment: CDR1 WSHSY and CDR2 SAAADI.

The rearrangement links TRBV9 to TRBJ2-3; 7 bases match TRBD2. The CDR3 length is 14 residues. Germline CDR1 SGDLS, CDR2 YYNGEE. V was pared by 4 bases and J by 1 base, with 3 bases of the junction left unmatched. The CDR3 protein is CASSTAGGTDTQYF. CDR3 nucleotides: TGTGCCAGCAGCACCGCGGGAGGCACAGATACGCAGTATTTT.